What follows is one T cell receptor beta chain and its context. Antigen: not known. Per the germline V gene, CDR1 is MDHEN and CDR2 is SYDVKM. V was pared by 6 bases and J by 5 bases, with 8 bases of the junction left unmatched. This CDR3 has 15 amino acids. This sample was taken from a study of OX40 agonist ivuxolimab in advanced cancers. The study's findings and limits: Clonal expansion by week 6 occurred in CD4+ and CD8+ blood T cells (at 0.1 to 3.0 mg/kg).

Measured with immunoSEQ multiplex PCR; TCRdb has only the in-frame clones, and not every one. The sample records tens of thousands of clones, 75% to 90% being singletons. The source was CD4+ or CD8+ T cells sorted from blood, collected in a trial of the OX40 agonist ivuxolimab. This TCR was sampled from an adult with an advanced solid tumor such as melanoma, head and neck, liver or kidney cancer. The chain joins TRBV28 to TRBJ1-4; 8 bases align to TRBD1. The CDR3 spells CASRDREVRNEKLFF. CDR3 nucleotides: TGTGCCAGCAGGGACAGGGAAGTCAGGAATGAAAAACTGTTTTTT.